This T cell receptor beta chain came from a study of tumor-infiltrating lymphocytes in primary liver carcinoma. Details on this clonotype: Its antigen is not known. One junction end disagrees with the germline gene, perhaps due to a read error.

The source of the blood RNA was unsorted whole blood, and germline DNA was extracted as well. Four milliliters of peripheral blood were gathered ahead of the operation. The CDR3 contains 15 residues. Germline CDR1 and CDR2: MNHEY and SVGAGI. The investigators made TCR beta cDNA from approximately 500 ng total RNA, using a constant-region primer. What produced the TCR beta libraries was three nested multiplex PCR rounds using slightly modified ARM-PCR. Running 10 cycles apiece, the first two PCR rounds relied on TRBV1-TRBV30 forward primers together with a C-beta reverse primer. TCRdb fed the multiplex PCR reads into MiXCR, producing one record per CDR3 protein. The sample lists around 330,000 distinct CDR3 sequences, 45% to 70% seen once, with about a sixth in the top ten. Study-wide results and caveats: CD8+ and CD4+ repertoires went uncompared, the samples being bulk unsorted. It was in tumors, not blood, that the top-250-clone fraction was significantly higher (p = 0.039). For tumor-adjacent and tumor-blood pairs, overlap was less than that seen for tumor region pairs.

This sequence joins TRBV6-5 and TRBJ2-1; 11 bases are shared with TRBD2. Sequenced: peripheral blood. The clonotype was recovered from a woman aged 25 to 45 with primary liver carcinoma and hepatitis B virus infection. Written as DNA, the CDR3 is TGTGCCAGCAGGGGGGGACTAGCGGAATACAATAAGCAGTTCTTC. It yields the protein CASRGGLAEYNKQFF.